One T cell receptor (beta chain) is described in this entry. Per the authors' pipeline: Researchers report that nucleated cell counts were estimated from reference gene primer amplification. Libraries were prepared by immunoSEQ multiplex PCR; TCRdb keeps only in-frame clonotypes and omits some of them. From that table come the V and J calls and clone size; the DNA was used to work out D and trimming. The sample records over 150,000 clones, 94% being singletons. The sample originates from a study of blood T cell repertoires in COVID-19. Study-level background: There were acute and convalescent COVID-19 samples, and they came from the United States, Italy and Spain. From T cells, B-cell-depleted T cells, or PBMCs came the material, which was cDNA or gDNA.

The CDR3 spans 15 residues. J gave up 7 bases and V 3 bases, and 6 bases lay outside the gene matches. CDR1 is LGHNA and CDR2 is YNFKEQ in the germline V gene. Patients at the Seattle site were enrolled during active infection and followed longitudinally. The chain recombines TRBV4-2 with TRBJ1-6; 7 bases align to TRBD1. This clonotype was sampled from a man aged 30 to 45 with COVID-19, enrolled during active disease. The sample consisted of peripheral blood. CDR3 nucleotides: TGTGCCAGCAGCCATCCCGACAGGGCCAATTCACCCCTCCACTTT. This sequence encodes CASSHPDRANSPLHF.